These 25 T cell receptor beta chains share one sample of origin, sequenced in a study of T cell responses to AZD1222 COVID-19 vaccine. Here immunoSEQ multiplex PCR was the method, and the copy in TCRdb shows in-frame clones only, minus some. The sample includes more than 150,000 clones, about 92% of them seen just once. The source material was peripheral blood, sampled on day 0 of AZD1222 vaccination. Receptors were obtained from an adult in good health.

J is TRBJ1-1 and V is TRBV19; 8 bases agree with TRBD1. Per germline, CDR1 LNHDA and CDR2 SQIVND (reference sequence). This CDR3 is built from 14 residues. V lost 5 bases to trimming and J lost 2 bases; unmatched junction nucleotides: 4. The CDR3 here is CASSGGQGNTEAFF. In DNA form, the CDR3 reads TGTGCCAGTAGTGGCGGACAGGGAAACACTGAAGCTTTCTTT.

This clone appeared once. This chain uses TRBV18 with TRBJ2-3; D ambiguous. This CDR3 region has 15 residues. The germline V gene has CDR1 KGHSH and CDR2 LQKENI. V lost 6 bases and J lost 1, with 14 bases in between. The CDR3 loop is CASSPYSVGTDTQYF. The CDR3, as DNA: TGTGCCAGCTCCCCCTACTCGGTGGGCACAGATACGCAGTATTTT. The full variable domain, its missing parts supplied by reference TRBV18 and TRBJ2-3, is NAGVMQNPRHLVRRRGQEARLRCSPMKGHSHVYWYRQLPEEGLKFMVYLQKENIIDESGMPKERFSAEFPKEGPSILRIQQVVRGDSAAYFCASSPYSVGTDTQYFGPGTRLTVL.

The gene calls are TRBV27 and TRBJ1-3; 7 positions match TRBD1. This CDR3 comprises 13 residues. Trimming took 6 bases from V and 8 from J; bases not matched to a gene: 7. The V gene's germline CDR1 is MNHEY and CDR2 SMNVEV (reference sequence). The CDR3: CASSLTGIHTIYF. The CDR3 DNA reads TGTGCCAGCAGCCTGACAGGGATCCACACCATATATTTT.

This chain connects TRBV3-1 (or the pseudogene TRBV3-2) to TRBJ1-2; D is undetermined. Germline lookup yields CDR1 LGHDT and CDR2 YNNKEL (reference sequence). The CDR3 is made up of 13 amino acids. Trimming shortened V by 1 base and J by 4 bases, and 7 bases separated the two germline ends. The CDR3 protein is CASSQGTVYGYTF. The CDR3 DNA follows: TGTGCCAGCAGCCAAGGCACAGTCTATGGCTACACCTTC.

The chain carries TRBV5-4 and TRBJ1-2, with 9 positions matching TRBD1. V trimming: 3 bases; J trimming: 5 bases; junction bases outside the gene matches: 8. The CDR3 contains 15 residues. Germline CDR1 and CDR2: SGHNT and YYREEE (reference sequence). CDR3 nucleotide sequence: TGTGCCAGCAGCTCCCGGGACAGGGCCCTATATGGCTACACCTTC. It codes for CASSSRDRALYGYTF.

This clone has just one count. The rearrangement links TRBV5-5 to TRBJ2-5; unclear D gene. V lost 0 bases and J lost 3, with 0 bases in between. The CDR3 consists of 11 residues. The germline CDR1 and CDR2 sequences are SGHKS and YYEKEE (reference sequence). CDR3 amino acids: CASSLEETQYF. The CDR3 nucleotides read TGTGCCAGCAGCTTGGAAGAGACCCAGTACTTC.

The chain is built from TRBV12-3 or TRBV12-4 and TRBJ2-1; TRBD1 matches 7 bases. There are 13 residues in the CDR3. Unmatched junction bases numbered 5, after V lost 7 bases and J lost 5 bases. The chain's CDR3 is CASTTGPHNEQFF. CDR3 sequence (DNA): TGTGCCAGCACGACAGGGCCTCACAATGAGCAGTTCTTC.

The chain links TRBV5-1 to TRBJ1-2; a possible D gene is TRBD1 (6 bases). CDR1 SGHRS and CDR2 YFSETQ come from the germline V gene. The CDR3 is made up of 14 amino acids. V was pared by 0 bases and J by 8 bases, with 14 bases between. The CDR3 nucleotides are TGCGCCAGCAGCTTGGACGGGGGCACGAGAGGCTACACCTTC. Translation gives CASSLDGGTRGYTF.

The CDR3 sequence is CASSTRQGGGETQYF. CDR3 nucleotides: TGCGCCAGCAGCACACGACAGGGAGGGGGAGAGACCCAGTACTTC. The chain is built from TRBV4-1 and TRBJ2-5; either TRBD1 or TRBD2 may fit D (7 bases each). Germline CDR1 MGHRA, CDR2 YSYEKL. The CDR3 extends over 15 amino acids. V shed 5 bases and J shed 4 bases, with 17 bases lying between them.

The chain carries TRBV28 and TRBJ1-6; 8 bases map to TRBD1. V shed 6 bases, J shed 9 bases, and the junction held 7 bases outside the gene matches. This CDR3 is built from 14 residues. From germline, CDR1 is MDHEN and CDR2 SYDVKM. The CDR3 coding sequence is TGTGCCAGCAGACTGACAGGGGTCACTTCACCCCTCCACTTT. Translating it yields CASRLTGVTSPLHF.

The chain employs TRBV14 and TRBJ1-6; 8 bases fit TRBD1. This CDR3 has 15 residues. Germline V lookup: CDR1 SGHDN, CDR2 FVKESK. J gave up 5 bases and V 5 bases, and 5 bases lay outside the gene matches. DNA for the CDR3: TGTGCCAGCAGCACCTGGACAGGGCATAATTCACCCCTCCACTTT. Its protein is CASSTWTGHNSPLHF.

This clone appeared a single time. The chain is built from TRBV7-2 and TRBJ1-1, with D uncertain. The CDR3 extends over 15 amino acids. V shed 0 bases and J shed 0 bases, with 8 bases lying between them. CDR1 and CDR2 (germline): SGHTA, FQGNSA. The CDR3 reads CASSLAPQMNTEAFF. The CDR3 DNA reads as TGTGCCAGCAGCTTAGCCCCACAGATGAACACTGAAGCTTTCTTT.

V usage is TRBV28 and J usage is TRBJ1-1; 7 positions match TRBD1. The CDR3 sequence is 13 residues long. Germline assignment: CDR1 MDHEN and CDR2 SYDVKM. V shed 8 bases, J shed 0 bases, and the junction held 3 bases outside the gene matches. The CDR3 region is CASDTGVNTEAFF. CDR3 nucleotides: TGTGCCAGCGACACAGGGGTGAACACTGAAGCTTTCTTT.

The chain joins TRBV9 to TRBJ1-1, with D possibly matching TRBD1 (5 bases). Germline V gives CDR1 SGDLS, CDR2 YYNGEE. The CDR3 has 15 residues. Trimming removed 2 bases at V and 4 bases at J, with 15 bases between. CDR3 sequence: CASSVGEGGSTEAFF. The CDR3 DNA is TGTGCCAGCAGCGTGGGGGAGGGAGGAAGCACTGAAGCTTTCTTT.

The V gene is TRBV12-3 or TRBV12-4, the J gene TRBJ1-5; D ambiguous. Trimming removed 3 bases from V and 3 bases from J, with 3 bases in between. CDR3 length equals 12 residues. DNA of the CDR3: TGTGCCAGCAGTTTGGTCAATCAGCCCCAGCATTTT. Its translation is CASSLVNQPQHF.

The chain is built from TRBV24-1 and TRBJ2-3; TRBD1 matches 9 bases. Germline V CDR1 and CDR2: KGHDR, SFDVKD. Trimming cost V 4 bases and J 5 bases; bases outside gene matches: 6. The CDR3 has 15 amino acids. The CDR3 reads CATSEPGQGIDTQYF. CDR3 bases: TGTGCCACCAGTGAGCCGGGACAGGGAATAGATACGCAGTATTTT.

The CDR3 sequence: CASSPVMGGNQPQHF. Here the CDR3 DNA reads TGTGCCAGCAGTCCCGTAATGGGGGGAAATCAGCCCCAGCATTTT. This chain links TRBV6-5 with TRBJ1-5, with D maybe TRBD1 (5 bases). V lost 5 bases and J lost 4, with 15 bases in between. The germline V gene encodes CDR1 MNHEY and CDR2 SVGAGI. The CDR3 extends over 15 amino acids.

The CDR3 DNA is TGTGCCAGCTCACTCGACGGGTTGAACACTGAAGCTTTCTTT. Residues: CASSLDGLNTEAFF. The gene calls are TRBV18 and TRBJ1-1; D uncertain. Germline V gives CDR1 KGHSH, CDR2 LQKENI. Between the trimmed V and J ends, which lost 4 bases and 0 bases, there was a span of 9 bases. CDR3 length: 14 residues.

This chain links TRBV28 with TRBJ2-2; D remains unclear. The V end was cut by 3 bases, the J end by 6 bases, with 2 bases between. Germline values: CDR1 MDHEN, CDR2 SYDVKM. The CDR3 is 11 amino acids. CDR3 amino acids: CASSFAGELFF. The CDR3 DNA reads TGTGCCAGCAGTTTCGCCGGGGAGCTGTTTTTT.

The chain links TRBV5-4 to TRBJ1-1; D is uncertain. This CDR3 has 13 residues. The germline CDR1 and CDR2 sequences are SGHNT and YYREEE (reference sequence). The V end lost 0 bases, the J end lost 0 bases, and 3 bases lay between the germline ends. The CDR3 coding sequence is TGTGCCAGCAGCTTGGGCCTGAACACTGAAGCTTTCTTT. As protein: CASSLGLNTEAFF.

The chain carries TRBV2 and TRBJ1-3; D may be TRBD1 (6 bases). V was shortened by 10 bases and J by 0 bases, with 13 bases between the two germline ends. This CDR3 region has 14 residues. CDR1 is SNHLY, CDR2 FYNNEI, per germline. CDR3 sequence: CATPQGSSGNTIYF. CDR3 DNA: TGTGCCACCCCACAGGGAAGCTCTGGAAACACCATATATTTT. The full variable domain, in which reference TRBV2 and TRBJ1-3 provide the parts outside the CDR3, is EPEVTQTPSHQVTQMGQEVILRCVPISNHLYFYWYRQILGQKVEFLVSFYNNEISEKSEIFDDQFSVERPDGSNFTLKIRSTKLEDSAMYFCATPQGSSGNTIYFGEGSWLTVV.

The chain links TRBV5-1 to TRBJ2-7; 8 bases are a match to TRBD2. The CDR3 loop spans 15 amino acids. Germline values: CDR1 SGHRS, CDR2 YFSETQ. V shed 4 bases and J 4 bases; nucleotides not matched to a gene: 10. The CDR3 region has the DNA TGCGCCAGCAGCGAAGAGCGGGAGAAGTGGTACGAGCAGTACTTC. Translated, it gives CASSEEREKWYEQYF.

For this clone: The junction shows a germline mismatch at one end, possibly a read error. The rearrangement uses TRBV28 and TRBJ1-1; TRBD1 is a possible D gene (6 bases). This CDR3 has 14 residues. Germline CDR1 reads MDHEN; CDR2 reads SYDVKM. The CDR3 DNA sequence: TGTGCCAGCCGTTTGCGGGGGGCTTTCGGGTCGGCTTTCTTT. It encodes CASRLRGAFGSAFF.

This clone came up a few times. CDR3 sequence (DNA): TGTGCCAGCAGTTACCCCGGGAATCACAATGAGCAGTTCTTC. The encoded protein is CASSYPGNHNEQFF. This chain uses TRBV6-2 or TRBV6-3 with TRBJ2-1; TRBD2 might be the D (5 bases). V was cut by 2 bases and J by 5 bases, with 10 bases left in between. Germline V lookup: CDR1 MNHEY, CDR2 SVGEGT. This CDR3 spans 14 amino acids.

The V and J genes are TRBV7-2 and TRBJ1-4; D possibly corresponds to TRBD1 (6 bases). This CDR3 comprises 15 residues. Trimming took off 4 bases at V and 0 bases at J, with 9 bases between the two ends. Germline V gives CDR1 SGHTA, CDR2 FQGNSA. The CDR3 DNA is TGTGCCAGCAGCTCCTCAGGGGCAACTAATGAAAAACTGTTTTTT. This codes for CASSSSGATNEKLFF.